Below, one TCR beta chain is given with its context. What it binds is not known. This sample was taken from a study of cytomegalovirus exposure and HLA in healthy donors. The study, taken as a whole, reports: A few chains tied to CMV proved CMV antigen-specific in vitro. A missense variant in DCLRE1C was later tied to TCR beta V- and J-gene trimming. Later work found most CMV-associated TCR beta chains apparently HLA-restricted.

Use of 60 Vbeta and 13 Jbeta primers characterized the PCR. TCRdb keeps only in-frame clones here, not all; method: immunoSEQ multiplex PCR. Of about 110,000 clones listed, roughly four fifths are singletons. The CDR3 extends over 19 amino acids. V gave up 1 base and J gave up 0 bases, with 20 bases separating them. Germline V gene sequence: CDR1 SGHRS, CDR2 YFSETQ. The specimen sequenced was PBMCs. This clonotype originated in a woman in her forties or fifties in good health and CMV-seropositive. The rearrangement uses TRBV5-1 and TRBJ2-1; D remains ambiguous. CDR3 bases: TGCGCCAGCAGCTTGCCCCGACACGCTAAAGGCCACTCCTACAATGAGCAGTTCTTC. Its protein product is CASSLPRHAKGHSYNEQFF.